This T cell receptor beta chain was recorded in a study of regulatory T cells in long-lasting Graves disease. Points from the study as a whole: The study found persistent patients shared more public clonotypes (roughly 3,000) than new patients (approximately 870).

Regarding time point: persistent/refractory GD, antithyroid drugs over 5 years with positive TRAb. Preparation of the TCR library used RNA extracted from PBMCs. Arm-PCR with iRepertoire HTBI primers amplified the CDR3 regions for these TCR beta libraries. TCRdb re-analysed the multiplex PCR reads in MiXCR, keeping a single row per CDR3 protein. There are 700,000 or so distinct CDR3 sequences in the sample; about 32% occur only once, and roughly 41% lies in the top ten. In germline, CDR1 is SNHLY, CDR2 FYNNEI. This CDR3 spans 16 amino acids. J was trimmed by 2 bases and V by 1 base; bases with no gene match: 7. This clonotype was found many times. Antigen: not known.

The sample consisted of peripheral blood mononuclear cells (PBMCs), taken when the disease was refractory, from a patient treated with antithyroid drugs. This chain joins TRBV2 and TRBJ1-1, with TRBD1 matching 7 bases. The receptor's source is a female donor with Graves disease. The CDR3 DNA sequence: TGTGCCAGCAGTGAAGAGGGGGCGCCCACTAACACTGAAGCTTTCTTT. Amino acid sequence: CASSEEGAPTNTEAFF.